The 11 T cell receptor beta chains below all came from one sample that was sequenced in a study of shared clonotypes between healthy human individuals. Sequencing was performed with immunoSEQ multiplex PCR; in TCRdb, only in-frame clones are kept and a portion is missing. The sample shows under 600,000 clones, over 60% of them seen only once. The sample comprised PBMCs. All receptors derive from a woman aged 35 to 49 in good health. Some clones in this sample may be carry-over from other donors' samples.

This chain joins TRBV2 and TRBJ2-7; TRBD2 matches at 9 bases. With V trimmed by 0 bases and J by 2 bases, 2 bases remained unmatched. This CDR3 is 15 amino acids long. Per the germline V gene, CDR1 is SNHLY and CDR2 is FYNNEI. CDR3 bases: TGTGCCAGCAGTGAAGCTAGCGGGGGCCCCTACGAGCAGTACTTC. It codes for CASSEASGGPYEQYF.

The chain is built from TRBV30 and TRBJ1-2, with TRBD1 identical over 11 bases. Per the germline V gene, CDR1 is GTSNPN and CDR2 is SVGIG (reference sequence). Trimming took 3 bases from V and 2 from J; bases not matched to a gene: 5. CDR3 length: 15 amino acids. CDR3 DNA sequence: TGTGCCTGGAGCGCGGACAGGGGGCCGAACTATGGCTACACCTTC. This gives the protein CAWSADRGPNYGYTF. Supplemented by reference TRBV30 and TRBJ1-2, the full variable domain reads SQTIHQWPATLVQPVGSPLSLECTVEGTSNPNLYWYRQAAGRGLQLLFYSVGIGQISSEVPQNLSASRPQDRQFILSSKKLLLSDSGFYLCAWSADRGPNYGYTFGSGTRLTVV.

The rearrangement links TRBV28 to TRBJ2-3; 7 nucleotides line up with TRBD2. J was trimmed by 7 bases and V by 1 base; bases with no gene match: 2. Germline lookup yields CDR1 MDHEN and CDR2 SYDVKM. This CDR3 is built from 13 residues. The CDR3 sequence: CASSLSGGNTQYF. In nucleotides, the CDR3 is TGTGCCAGCAGTTTATCGGGGGGAAATACGCAGTATTTT.

This clone was detected once. This sample also contains other DNA sequences that code for the same CDR3. The chain joins TRBV18 to TRBJ2-5; the D is unclear. This CDR3 has 13 amino acids. V lost 2 bases, J lost 2 bases, and 6 bases lay in between. The germline CDR1 and CDR2 sequences are KGHSH and LQKENI. DNA for the CDR3: TGTGCCAGCTCACCAAGGCAGCAAGAGACCCAGTACTTC. The encoded protein is CASSPRQQETQYF.

The rearrangement joins TRBV30 to TRBJ2-7; D gene ambiguous. The CDR3 has 13 amino acids. The germline CDR1 and CDR2 sequences are GTSNPN and SVGIG (reference sequence). V was cut by 0 bases and J by 6 bases, with 12 bases left in between. The CDR3 nucleotides read TGTGCCTGGAGTGTCTCCAGCTTTGGCGAGCAGTACTTC. It is translated as CAWSVSSFGEQYF.

This clone turned up a few times. The genes are TRBV11-2 and TRBJ2-2, with D possibly called TRBD1 or TRBD2 (5 bases each). The germline V and J ends were trimmed by 5 bases and 2 bases, with 9 bases remaining between them. The germline CDR1 and CDR2 sequences are SGHAT and FQNNGV. The CDR3 sequence is 14 residues long. The CDR3 coding sequence is TGTGCCAGCAGCCGGGGCATCAACACCGGGGAGCTGTTTTTT. The encoded protein is CASSRGINTGELFF.

CDR3: CASSFWGAGNIQYF. Written as DNA, the CDR3 is TGTGCCAGCAGTTTTTGGGGGGCGGGAAACATTCAGTACTTC. V and J are TRBV6-5 and TRBJ2-4; D could derive from TRBD1 or TRBD2 (6 bases each). Germline V gene sequence: CDR1 MNHEY, CDR2 SVGAGI. V was trimmed by 4 bases and J by 6 bases, leaving 13 bases between them. The CDR3 consists of 14 residues.

The chain employs TRBV7-8 and TRBJ1-3; D is undetermined. The V and J ends lost 5 bases and 4 bases respectively, with 9 bases between them. The CDR3 loop spans 13 amino acids. Germline assignment: CDR1 SGHVS and CDR2 FQNEAQ. The DNA for the CDR3 is TGTGCCAGCAGCCCTACCTTGGGAAACACCATATATTTT. It codes for CASSPTLGNTIYF.

CDR3 DNA: TGTGCCAGCAGCGACTACTACGAGCAGTACTTC. This sequence encodes CASSDYYEQYF. This chain uses TRBV11-2 with TRBJ2-7; tentative D call: TRBD2 (5 bases). V gave up 5 bases and J gave up 3 bases, with 5 bases separating them. This CDR3 comprises 11 residues. The germline V gene encodes CDR1 SGHAT and CDR2 FQNNGV.

This clone was observed at least ten times. The chain couples TRBV6-1 to TRBJ2-7; D possibly corresponds to TRBD2 (6 bases). The CDR3 loop spans 13 amino acids. Germline CDR1 is MNHNS and CDR2 is SASEGT. Trimming stripped 6 bases from V and 3 bases from J, with 12 bases between. CDR3 sequence: CASSLVGGYEQYF. The DNA for the CDR3 is TGTGCCAGCAGCCTTGTGGGGGGCTACGAGCAGTACTTC.

The chain links TRBV5-1 to TRBJ1-1; no reliable D call. The CDR3 spans 14 residues. CDR1 and CDR2 (germline): SGHRS, YFSETQ. The ends were cut back, 1 base at V and 6 bases at J, with 13 bases in the middle. This chain's CDR3 is CASSLTKPVSEAFF. The DNA for the CDR3 is TGCGCCAGCAGCTTGACTAAGCCGGTCTCTGAAGCTTTCTTT. Using reference TRBV5-1 and TRBJ1-1 for the parts outside the CDR3, the full variable domain is KAGVTQTPRYLIKTRGQQVTLSCSPISGHRSVSWYQQTPGQGLQFLFEYFSETQRNKGNFPGRFSGRQFSNSRSEMNVSTLELGDSALYLCASSLTKPVSEAFFGQGTRLTVV.